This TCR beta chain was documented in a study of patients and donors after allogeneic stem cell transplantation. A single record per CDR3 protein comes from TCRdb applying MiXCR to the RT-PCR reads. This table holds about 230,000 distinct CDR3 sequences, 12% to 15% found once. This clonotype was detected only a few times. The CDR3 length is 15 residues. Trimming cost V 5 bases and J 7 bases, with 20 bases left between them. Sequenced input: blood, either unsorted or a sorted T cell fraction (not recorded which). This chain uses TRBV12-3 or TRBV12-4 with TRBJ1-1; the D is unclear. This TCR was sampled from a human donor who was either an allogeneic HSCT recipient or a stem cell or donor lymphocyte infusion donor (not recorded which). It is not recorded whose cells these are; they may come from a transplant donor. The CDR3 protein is CASSLQVQSYREAFF. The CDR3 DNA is TGTGCCAGCAGTCTCCAGGTCCAGTCATATCGTGAAGCTTTCTTT.